Each of the 25 T cell receptor beta chains below was sequenced from the same sample in a study of blood T cell repertoires in COVID-19 (dated by TCRdb to the early 2020s). Libraries were constructed by the immunoSEQ multiplex PCR assay. Here the immuneACCESS table is served through TCRdb, limited to in-frame sequences with V and J called. Missing clones are a known gap in these copies; in checked studies unresolved V genes cover under half, and the rest lacks a known reason. The sample records 220,000 or so clones, more than 75% of which are singletons. The ten largest clones represent 2.9% of the sample. Sequencing was done on a sample of peripheral blood. These receptors all come from a middle-aged man who had recovered from COVID-19.

The chain joins TRBV6-2 or TRBV6-3 to TRBJ2-7, with 10 bases aligning to TRBD1. The CDR3 contains 16 residues. Per the germline V gene, CDR1 is MNHEY and CDR2 is SVGEGT. V was clipped by 4 bases and J by 3 bases; unmatched bases: 9. The CDR3 loop is CASSSLGGQGFYEQYF. The CDR3 DNA sequence: TGTGCCAGCAGTTCCCTTGGGGGACAGGGGTTCTACGAGCAGTACTTC.

The V call is TRBV6-4, the J call TRBJ2-7; no definite D call. Germline V CDR1 and CDR2: MRHNA, SNTAGT. The CDR3 runs 14 residues. V dropped 6 bases and J dropped 2 bases, with 14 bases sitting between them. The chain's CDR3 is CASRTHRRTYEQYF. CDR3 coding DNA: TGTGCCAGCAGGACCCACAGACGTACCTACGAGCAGTACTTC.

The V gene is TRBV12-5, the J gene TRBJ1-1, with TRBD1 as a possible D gene (5 bases). V was cut by 5 bases and J by 7 bases, with 14 bases left in between. This CDR3 is 13 amino acids long. The germline CDR1 and CDR2 sequences are LGHNT and FRNRAP. Here the CDR3 DNA reads TGTGCTAGTGGTCTGGGGGTGGACTTTGAAGCTTTCTTT. Its translation is CASGLGVDFEAFF. Full variable domain (remainder filled in from reference TRBV12-5 and TRBJ1-1): DARVTQTPRHKVTEMGQEVTMRCQPILGHNTVFWYRQTMMQGLELLAYFRNRAPLDDSGMPKDRFSAEMPDATLATLKIQPSEPRDSAVYFCASGLGVDFEAFFGQGTRLTVV.

This sequence joins TRBV30 and TRBJ2-7; D is perhaps TRBD1 (6 bases). Germline CDR1 reads GTSNPN; CDR2 reads SVGIG (reference sequence). The V end was cut by 1 base, the J end by 4 bases, with 11 bases between. The CDR3 is 13 residues long. Written as DNA, the CDR3 is TGTGCCTGGAGTGGGGGGCACGGATACGAGCAGTACTTC. This encodes CAWSGGHGYEQYF.

The J gene is TRBJ1-4, the V gene TRBV19; TRBD1 aligns across 7 bases. CDR3 size: 16 residues. Germline CDR1 is LNHDA and CDR2 is SQIVND (reference sequence). With 7 bases clipped from V and 0 bases from J, the junction kept 8 bases outside the gene matches. The chain's CDR3 is CASNPTGISTNEKLFF. DNA of the CDR3: TGTGCCAGTAATCCGACAGGGATCTCAACTAATGAAAAACTGTTTTTT.

The chain carries TRBV28 and TRBJ1-5; no reliable D call. Germline CDR1 reads MDHEN; CDR2 reads SYDVKM. With 8 bases removed from V and 0 bases from J, the gap between germline ends came to 11 bases. This CDR3 region has 14 residues. CDR3 sequence: CASGGRTSNQPQHF. As DNA, the CDR3 is TGTGCCAGCGGAGGACGGACTAGCAATCAGCCCCAGCATTTT.

The rearrangement joins TRBV13 to TRBJ2-1; a possible D gene is TRBD1 (6 bases). This CDR3 has 15 residues. Trimming took 4 bases from V and 5 from J, leaving 15 bases between them. Germline V gene lookup returns CDR1 PRHDT and CDR2 FYEKMQ (reference sequence). CDR3 region: CASSSPEGQNNEQFF. DNA of the CDR3: TGTGCCAGCAGCTCCCCGGAAGGACAGAACAATGAGCAGTTCTTC.

The chain has TRBV28 and TRBJ1-1; 11 nucleotides match TRBD1. This CDR3 is 15 amino acids long. In germline, CDR1 is MDHEN, CDR2 SYDVKM. The trim removed 2 bases at V and 4 bases at J, leaving 3 bases unmatched. The CDR3 sequence is CASSLGGTGGTEAFF. DNA of the CDR3: TGTGCCAGCAGTTTAGGGGGGACAGGGGGCACTGAAGCTTTCTTT.

With regard to this clone: This sample includes further DNA sequences coding for the same CDR3. The chain has TRBV5-1 and TRBJ2-7; 8 nucleotides agree with TRBD2. Germline V gives CDR1 SGHRS, CDR2 YFSETQ. The CDR3 length is 14 residues. V lost 1 base and J lost 1; bases outside the gene matches: 1. The CDR3 DNA reads TGCGCCAGCAGCTTGACTAGCGGTTCCTACGAGCAGTACTTC. Translated: CASSLTSGSYEQYF.

This clone was recorded once. The chain uses TRBV18 and TRBJ1-1; D possibly corresponds to TRBD1 (6 bases). The CDR3 runs to 14 residues. CDR1 is KGHSH, CDR2 LQKENI, per germline. The ends were cut back, 4 bases at V and 3 bases at J, with 12 bases in the middle. CDR3 in DNA: TGTGCCAGCTCACAGGGGGGGATTCACACTGAAGCTTTCTTT. Encoded protein: CASSQGGIHTEAFF.

V is TRBV28 and J is TRBJ2-5, with D tentatively TRBD2 (6 bases). CDR1 is MDHEN and CDR2 is SYDVKM in the germline V gene. The CDR3 totals 15 residues. V lost 3 bases and J 5 bases, leaving 16 bases between the germline ends. The CDR3 here is CASSFTYRGWETQYF. In DNA, the CDR3 is TGTGCCAGCAGTTTCACGTATCGGGGGTGGGAGACCCAGTACTTC.

This clone has a handful of counts. The genes are TRBV19 and TRBJ2-3; D unclear. V shed 6 bases and J shed 0 bases, with 13 bases lying between them. The CDR3 consists of 15 residues. Germline V gives CDR1 LNHDA, CDR2 SQIVND (reference sequence). The CDR3: CASSLRSTSTDTQYF. The CDR3 DNA is TGTGCCAGTAGCCTCAGGTCAACTAGCACAGATACGCAGTATTTT. Based on the CDR3 plus reference TRBV19 and TRBJ2-3, the full variable domain is DGGITQSPKYLFRKEGQNVTLSCEQNLNHDAMYWYRQDPGQGLRLIYYSQIVNDFQKGDIAEGYSVSREKKESFPLTVTSAQKNPTAFYLCASSLRSTSTDTQYFGPGTRLTVL.

This rearrangement joins TRBV28 to TRBJ1-2; D gene uncertain. Germline lookup yields CDR1 MDHEN and CDR2 SYDVKM. V lost 7 bases to trimming and J lost 6 bases, with 21 bases between them. The CDR3 runs 15 residues. The CDR3 reads CASTPQRRAANGYTF. CDR3 nucleotide sequence: TGTGCCAGCACCCCGCAACGGAGGGCAGCCAATGGCTACACCTTC.

V gene TRBV7-8 combines with J gene TRBJ2-1, with D tentatively TRBD2 (6 bases). Looked up from germline, CDR1 is SGHVS and CDR2 is FQNEAQ. The CDR3 totals 15 residues. V shed 2 bases and J shed 4 bases, with 12 bases lying between them. The CDR3 region has the DNA TGTGCCAGCAGCTTATACGGGAGAGAGTACAATGAGCAGTTCTTC. Translated: CASSLYGREYNEQFF.

This chain connects TRBV28 to TRBJ2-7, with D perhaps matching TRBD2 (5 bases). V dropped 5 bases and J dropped 9 bases, with 17 bases sitting between them. The CDR3 is made up of 13 amino acids. Per germline, CDR1 MDHEN and CDR2 SYDVKM. The CDR3 DNA reads TGTGCCAGCAGTACCGTAGGACTGACCTCGCAGTACTTC. Translation gives CASSTVGLTSQYF.

The V gene is TRBV18, the J gene TRBJ1-1, with 11 bases that match TRBD1. With 6 bases clipped from V and 5 bases from J, the junction kept 5 bases outside the gene matches. CDR1 and CDR2 from the germline V gene are KGHSH and LQKENI. The CDR3 has 14 residues. CDR3: CASSQGTGGTEAFF. The CDR3, as DNA: TGTGCCAGCTCTCAAGGGACAGGGGGGACTGAAGCTTTCTTT.

The chain employs TRBV7-6 and TRBJ2-3; maybe TRBD2 (5 bases). This CDR3 region has 16 residues. V lost 1 base and J lost 1, with 12 bases in between. Germline CDR1 SGHVS, CDR2 FNYEAQ. CDR3 sequence: CASSLEGSGRTDTQYF. The CDR3 coding sequence is TGTGCCAGCAGCTTAGAGGGCAGCGGTCGCACAGATACGCAGTATTTT.

CDR3 sequence: CASSHPGTGTGLLTQYF. The CDR3 nucleotides read TGCGCCAGCAGCCATCCCGGGACAGGGACGGGACTACTCACGCAGTATTTT. V and J are TRBV4-1 and TRBJ2-3, with 9 bases fitting TRBD1. The length of the CDR3 is 17 residues. Per the germline V gene, CDR1 is MGHRA and CDR2 is YSYEKL. Trimming took 3 bases from V and 9 from J; bases not matched to a gene: 16.

The V call is TRBV5-1, the J call TRBJ2-2, with 7 bases aligning to TRBD2. J was trimmed by 1 base and V by 3 bases; bases with no gene match: 3. Germline CDR1 is SGHRS and CDR2 is YFSETQ. CDR3 length: 15 amino acids. DNA for the CDR3: TGCGCCAGCAGCTCCAGGGAGGGGAACACCGGGGAGCTGTTTTTT. Protein product: CASSSREGNTGELFF. The full variable domain, its missing parts supplied by reference TRBV5-1 and TRBJ2-2, is KAGVTQTPRYLIKTRGQQVTLSCSPISGHRSVSWYQQTPGQGLQFLFEYFSETQRNKGNFPGRFSGRQFSNSRSEMNVSTLELGDSALYLCASSSREGNTGELFFGEGSRLTVL.

This chain links TRBV6-5 with TRBJ2-5; D is possibly TRBD2 (6 bases). V dropped 6 bases and J dropped 0 bases, with 11 bases sitting between them. Per germline, CDR1 MNHEY and CDR2 SVGAGI. The CDR3 runs 14 residues. CDR3 nucleotides: TGTGCCAGCAGCTTCGGGAGCCACCAAGAGACCCAGTACTTC. Translating it yields CASSFGSHQETQYF.

The sample holds one count of this clone. The V gene is TRBV30, the J gene TRBJ2-5; D might be TRBD1 (5 bases). Trimming stripped 4 bases from V and 2 bases from J, with 17 bases between. Germline CDR1 reads GTSNPN; CDR2 reads SVGIG (reference sequence). There are 15 residues in the CDR3. Here the CDR3 DNA reads TGTGCCTGGAATTCCCATTCAACAGGACAAGAGACCCAGTACTTC. Amino acids: CAWNSHSTGQETQYF.

J is TRBJ1-2 and V is TRBV27; 12 bases are shared with TRBD1. The CDR3 runs 17 residues. The germline V gene encodes CDR1 MNHEY and CDR2 SMNVEV (reference sequence). V lost 5 bases, J lost 6 bases, and 13 bases stayed unmatched. CDR3 amino acids: CASSRGGTGGSLDGYTF. The CDR3 DNA is TGTGCCAGCAGTAGAGGGGGGACAGGGGGCAGCCTCGATGGCTACACCTTC.

Here the CDR3 reads CASSLEGREVSYNEQFF. The CDR3 DNA sequence: TGTGCCAGCAGCTTAGAGGGGCGGGAGGTCTCCTACAATGAGCAGTTCTTC. V gene TRBV7-8 combines with J gene TRBJ2-1, with TRBD2 matching 8 bases. Germline V gives CDR1 SGHVS, CDR2 FQNEAQ. With V trimmed by 1 base and J by 0 bases, 5 bases remained unmatched. The CDR3 runs to 17 residues.

The genes are TRBV3-1 (or the pseudogene TRBV3-2) and TRBJ1-2; no reliable D call. In germline, CDR1 is LGHDT, CDR2 YNNKEL (reference sequence). This CDR3 region has 15 residues. Trimming removed 1 base from V and 4 bases from J, with 13 bases in between. In DNA, the CDR3 is TGTGCCAGCAGCCAAGTGGGGAGAGTGGGCTATGGCTACACCTTC. This codes for CASSQVGRVGYGYTF.

This chain connects TRBV28 to TRBJ1-5, with D perhaps TRBD1 (6 bases). The CDR3 length is 13 residues. The germline V gene encodes CDR1 MDHEN and CDR2 SYDVKM. V gave up 6 bases and J gave up 4 bases, with 10 bases separating them. The CDR3 DNA is TGTGCCAGCAGGGGGGCCCTGAATCAGCCCCAGCATTTT. This translates into CASRGALNQPQHF.